The 19 T cell receptor beta chains below all came from one sample that was sequenced in a study of identical twins (dated by TCRdb to 2016 to 2017). Libraries came from 5' RACE. The reads were generated on an Illumina HiSeq 2000. TCRdb handled the public reads itself, with Q25 trimming in fastp and clone calling in MiXCR, and kept productive beta chains. CDR3 protein duplicates are merged, each entry listing the most common genes and DNA. Within this sample are 520,000 or so distinct CDR3 sequences, with 22% of them counted one time only. The top ten clonotypes cover around 0.9% of the sample. This same sample was also part of a study on T cells expressing NK-cell markers.

Sequencing used CD4+ T cells sorted from blood. Receptor source: a woman between 18 and 29 years old in good health.

This clonotype came up once. This chain links TRBV6-1 with TRBJ1-2, with D tentatively TRBD1 (5 bases). V gave up 6 bases and J gave up 4 bases, with 18 bases separating them. The CDR3 spans 15 residues. From germline, CDR1 is MNHNS and CDR2 SASEGT. CDR3 loop: CASSEAAGQSYGYTF. The DNA for the CDR3 is TGTGCCAGCAGCGAGGCCGCGGGGCAAAGCTATGGCTACACCTTC.

The rearrangement uses TRBV20-1 and TRBJ2-1; D may correspond to TRBD1 or TRBD2 (6 bases each). Trimming removed 6 bases at V and 8 bases at J, with 14 bases between. This CDR3 has 12 residues. Germline V CDR1 and CDR2: DFQATT, SNEGSKA (reference sequence). The CDR3 DNA reads as TGCAGTGCCCGCCGGGGGCAGGATGAGCAGTTCTTC. Translated: CSARRGQDEQFF.

In its sample, this clonotype was seen a few times. The chain is built from TRBV20-1 and TRBJ1-6; D uncertain. The CDR3 contains 14 residues. CDR1 and CDR2 (germline): DFQATT, SNEGSKA (reference sequence). V lost 0 bases and J lost 9, with 12 bases in between. The CDR3 bases are TGCAGTGCTAGAGATCAAGGCGGGAGTTCACCCCTCCACTTT. It encodes CSARDQGGSSPLHF.

The table lists this clonotype with a few counts. The chain carries TRBV15 and TRBJ2-1, with 8 bases fitting TRBD1. The CDR3 spans 15 residues. Trimming took 4 bases from V and 7 from J; bases not matched to a gene: 9. Looked up from germline, CDR1 is LNHNV and CDR2 is YYDKDF (reference sequence). The CDR3 DNA follows: TGTGCCACCAGCATTGACAGGGGAGGATCGAATGAGCAGTTCTTC. Translation gives CATSIDRGGSNEQFF.

The rearrangement links TRBV7-9 to TRBJ2-5, with D possibly matching TRBD2 (6 bases). CDR1 is SEHNR and CDR2 is FQNEAQ in the germline V gene (reference sequence). V lost 7 bases and J lost 7, with 19 bases in between. The CDR3 contains 14 residues. This chain's CDR3 is CASTNGGAGGTQYF. CDR3 coding DNA: TGTGCCAGCACCAACGGGGGTGCCGGAGGGACCCAGTACTTC.

This clonotype was recorded a few times. The genes are TRBV18 and TRBJ2-7; D possibly corresponds to TRBD1 (5 bases). The germline V and J ends were trimmed by 9 bases and 0 bases, with 15 bases remaining between them. The germline V gene has CDR1 KGHSH and CDR2 LQKENI. The CDR3 loop spans 14 amino acids. CDR3 in amino acids: CASRGGADSYEQYF. The CDR3, as DNA: TGTGCCAGTCGAGGTGGGGCCGACTCCTACGAGCAGTACTTC.

Only a few counts were recorded for this clonotype. The chain couples TRBV5-1 to TRBJ2-1, with D hard to call. The CDR3 contains 12 residues. Germline V gene lookup returns CDR1 SGHRS and CDR2 YFSETQ. The V and J ends lost 3 bases and 8 bases respectively, with 9 bases between them. The CDR3 DNA reads as TGCGCCAGCAGCTACGATAGGCATGAGCAGTTCTTC. It codes for CASSYDRHEQFF.

The rearrangement joins TRBV27 to TRBJ2-3; D is unclear. Germline V gene sequence: CDR1 MNHEY, CDR2 SMNVEV (reference sequence). V lost 0 bases, J lost 2 bases, and 6 bases lay in between. The CDR3 length is 14 residues. CDR3 sequence reads: CASSLSRATDTQYF. The CDR3, as DNA: TGTGCCAGCAGTTTATCCCGGGCCACAGATACGCAGTATTTT.

The chain has TRBV4-2 and TRBJ1-2; D is uncertain. This CDR3 region has 14 residues. Trimming removed 0 bases from V and 3 bases from J, with 8 bases in between. Germline-derived CDR1 and CDR2 are LGHNA and YNFKEQ. CDR3 residues: CASSQDPGHYGYTF. CDR3 sequence (DNA): TGTGCCAGCAGCCAAGACCCCGGCCACTATGGCTACACCTTC.

This clonotype came up once. The chain links TRBV27 to TRBJ2-7; 7 nucleotides align to TRBD1. V lost 6 bases to trimming and J lost 0 bases; unmatched junction nucleotides: 2. The CDR3 loop spans 13 amino acids. Germline CDR1 reads MNHEY; CDR2 reads SMNVEV (reference sequence). The CDR3 region is CASRRGRSYEQYF. CDR3 DNA sequence: TGTGCCAGCAGGAGGGGGCGCTCCTACGAGCAGTACTTC.

The table lists this clonotype with a few counts. This sequence joins TRBV9 and TRBJ2-5, with D unresolved. Trimming stripped 0 bases from V and 2 bases from J, with 5 bases between. CDR1 SGDLS and CDR2 YYNGEE come from the germline V gene. This CDR3 comprises 13 residues. The CDR3 coding sequence is TGTGCCAGCAGCGTAGCGGTACAAGAGACCCAGTACTTC. This encodes CASSVAVQETQYF.

J is TRBJ2-3 and V is TRBV6-2 or TRBV6-3; D is ambiguous. Trimming left V 2 bases short and J 6 bases short, with 9 bases between. The germline V gene encodes CDR1 MNHEY and CDR2 SVGEGT. The CDR3 covers 13 residues. In nucleotides, the CDR3 is TGTGCCAGCAGTTACAGGGCGCCCGATACGCAGTATTTT. Amino acids: CASSYRAPDTQYF.

This clonotype was picked up a small number of times. The CDR3: CASSSPPSGANVLTF. The CDR3 DNA sequence: TGTGCCAGCAGCTCCCCTCCCTCTGGGGCCAACGTCCTGACTTTC. The chain joins TRBV7-2 to TRBJ2-6, with D hard to call. The CDR3 has 15 residues. V shed 4 bases and J shed 0 bases, with 7 bases lying between them. CDR1 is SGHTA and CDR2 is FQGNSA in the germline V gene. Variable domain in full (rest from reference TRBV7-2 and TRBJ2-6): GAGVSQSPSNKVTEKGKDVELRCDPISGHTALYWYRQSLGQGLEFLIYFQGNSAPDKSGLPSDRFSAERTGGSVSTLTIQRTQQEDSAVYLCASSSPPSGANVLTFGAGSRLTVL.

There are a few counts of this clonotype. The V call is TRBV20-1, the J call TRBJ1-1, with 7 bases identical to TRBD1. Germline V gene sequence: CDR1 DFQATT, CDR2 SNEGSKA (reference sequence). The CDR3 has 14 residues. V lost 1 base to trimming and J lost 5 bases; unmatched junction nucleotides: 7. DNA for the CDR3: TGCAGTGCTAGAGGAAATCCAGGGGGGACTGAAGCTTTCTTT. This gives the protein CSARGNPGGTEAFF.

The chain couples TRBV12-3 or TRBV12-4 to TRBJ2-3, with 7 nucleotides matching TRBD1. The CDR3 sequence is 11 residues long. V lost 8 bases and J lost 13; bases outside the gene matches: 9. The CDR3: CASEKGAGEYF. CDR3 DNA: TGTGCCAGCGAGAAGGGGGCAGGAGAGTATTTT.

In this sample, this clonotype turned up many times. The CDR3 loop reads CASSLPRRNEQYF. The CDR3 bases are TGCGCCAGCAGCTTACCTAGGCGGAACGAGCAGTACTTC. The chain is built from TRBV5-1 and TRBJ2-7, with D unclear. Germline CDR1 SGHRS, CDR2 YFSETQ. CDR3 length: 13 amino acids. V was trimmed by 2 bases and J by 5 bases, leaving 11 bases between them.

There are a few counts of this clonotype. The genes are TRBV29-1 and TRBJ2-1; D is perhaps TRBD2 (5 bases). Germline V gene sequence: CDR1 SQVTM, CDR2 ANQGSEA. Trimming took 3 bases from V and 4 from J, leaving 7 bases between them. The CDR3 runs 12 residues. The CDR3 region has the DNA TGCAGCGTTGAGAGGACTTACAATGAGCAGTTCTTC. This sequence encodes CSVERTYNEQFF.

The chain recombines TRBV2 with TRBJ1-1; D is undetermined. Germline lookup yields CDR1 SNHLY and CDR2 FYNNEI. The length of the CDR3 is 15 residues. V lost 4 bases and J lost 6, with 18 bases in between. Here the CDR3 DNA reads TGTGCCAGCAGTGTAGGCACGGCGGAACGATCTGAAGCTTTCTTT. Encoded protein: CASSVGTAERSEAFF. Drawing the rest from reference TRBV2 and TRBJ1-1, the complete variable domain is EPEVTQTPSHQVTQMGQEVILRCVPISNHLYFYWYRQILGQKVEFLVSFYNNEISEKSEIFDDQFSVERPDGSNFTLKIRSTKLEDSAMYFCASSVGTAERSEAFFGQGTRLTVV.

This clonotype was recorded once. Relative to the germline gene, one junction end is altered; a read error may explain this. The chain links TRBV2 to TRBJ1-2, with a tentative D call TRBD1 (6 bases). The CDR3 runs 14 residues. Germline V gives CDR1 SNHLY, CDR2 FYNNEI. The CDR3 bases are TGTGCCGGCAGTGACCAGGGGATTCACTATGGCTACACCTTC. Translation: CAGSDQGIHYGYTF.